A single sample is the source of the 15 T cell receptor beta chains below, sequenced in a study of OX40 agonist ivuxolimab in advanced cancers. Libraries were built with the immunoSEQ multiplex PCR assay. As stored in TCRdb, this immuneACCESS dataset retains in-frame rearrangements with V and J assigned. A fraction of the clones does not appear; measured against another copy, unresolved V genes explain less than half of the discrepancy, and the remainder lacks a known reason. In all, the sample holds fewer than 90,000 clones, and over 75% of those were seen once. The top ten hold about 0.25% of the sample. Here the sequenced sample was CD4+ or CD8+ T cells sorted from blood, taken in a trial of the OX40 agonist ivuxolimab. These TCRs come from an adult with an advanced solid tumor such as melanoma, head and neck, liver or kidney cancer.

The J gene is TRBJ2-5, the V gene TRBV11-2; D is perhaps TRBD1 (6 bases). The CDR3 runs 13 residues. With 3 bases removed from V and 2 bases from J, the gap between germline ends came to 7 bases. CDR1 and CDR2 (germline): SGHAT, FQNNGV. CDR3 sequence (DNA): TGTGCCAGCAGCTTTGGACAGCAAGAGACCCAGTACTTC. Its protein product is CASSFGQQETQYF.

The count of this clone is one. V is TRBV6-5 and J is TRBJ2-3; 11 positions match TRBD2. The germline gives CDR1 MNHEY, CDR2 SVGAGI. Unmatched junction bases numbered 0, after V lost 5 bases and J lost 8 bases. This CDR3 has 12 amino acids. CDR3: CASSGTSGTQYF. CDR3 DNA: TGTGCCAGCAGTGGGACTAGCGGTACGCAGTATTTT.

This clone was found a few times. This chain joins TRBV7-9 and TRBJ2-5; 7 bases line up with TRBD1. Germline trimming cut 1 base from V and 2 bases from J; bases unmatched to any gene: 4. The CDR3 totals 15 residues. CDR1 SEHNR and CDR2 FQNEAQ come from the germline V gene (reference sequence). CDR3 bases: TGTGCCAGCAGCTTAGGACAGGGTTGGCAAGAGACCCAGTACTTC. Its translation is CASSLGQGWQETQYF.

CDR3 loop: CASSLESGVTGELFF. In DNA form, the CDR3 reads TGTGCCAGCAGCTTAGAATCAGGGGTCACCGGGGAGCTGTTTTTT. V and J are TRBV7-9 and TRBJ2-2, with D possibly being TRBD1 (6 bases). Trimming pared 1 base from V and 4 bases from J, leaving 10 bases between. The CDR3 runs to 15 residues. CDR1 and CDR2 (germline): SEHNR, FQNEAQ (reference sequence).

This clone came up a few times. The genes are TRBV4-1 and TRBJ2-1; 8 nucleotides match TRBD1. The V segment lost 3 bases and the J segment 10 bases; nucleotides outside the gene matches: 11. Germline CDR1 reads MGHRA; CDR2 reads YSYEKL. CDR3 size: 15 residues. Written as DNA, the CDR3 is TGCGCCAGCAGCCACCCGGCGCAGGGGGCGTGGGAGCAGTTCTTC. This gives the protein CASSHPAQGAWEQFF.

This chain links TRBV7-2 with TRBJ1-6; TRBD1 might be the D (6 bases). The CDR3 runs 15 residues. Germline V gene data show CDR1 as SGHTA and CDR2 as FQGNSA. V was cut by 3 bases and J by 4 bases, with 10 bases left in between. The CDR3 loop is CASSFQGFYNSPLHF. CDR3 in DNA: TGTGCCAGCAGCTTCCAGGGGTTTTATAATTCACCCCTCCACTTT.

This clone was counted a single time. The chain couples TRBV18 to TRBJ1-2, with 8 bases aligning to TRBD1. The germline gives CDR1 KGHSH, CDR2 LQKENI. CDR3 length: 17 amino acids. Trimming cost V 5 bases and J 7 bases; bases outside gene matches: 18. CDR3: CASSTGQGGISLGGYTF. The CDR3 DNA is TGTGCCAGCTCAACCGGACAGGGAGGGATCTCCCTAGGTGGCTACACCTTC.

CDR3 nucleotides: TGTGCCAGTAGACCGACTAGCGGGAACACCGGGGAGCTGTTTTTT. This codes for CASRPTSGNTGELFF. The chain joins TRBV19 to TRBJ2-2; TRBD2 matches at 9 bases. The V gene's germline CDR1 is LNHDA and CDR2 SQIVND (reference sequence). The CDR3 runs to 15 residues. V shed 6 bases, J shed 1 base, and the junction held 3 bases outside the gene matches.

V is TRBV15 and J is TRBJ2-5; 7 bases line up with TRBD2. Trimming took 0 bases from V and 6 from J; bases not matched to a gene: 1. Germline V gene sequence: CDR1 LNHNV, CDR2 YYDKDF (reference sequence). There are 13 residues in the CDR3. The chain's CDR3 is CATSREAGQTQYF. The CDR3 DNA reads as TGTGCCACCAGCAGAGAAGCGGGACAGACCCAGTACTTC.

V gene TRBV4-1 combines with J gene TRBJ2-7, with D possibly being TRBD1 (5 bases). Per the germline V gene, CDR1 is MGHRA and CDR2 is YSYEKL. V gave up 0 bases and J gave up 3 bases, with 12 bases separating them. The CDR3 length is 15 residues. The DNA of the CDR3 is TGCGCCAGCAGCCAAGAGGCAGGGCTTGACTACGAGCAGTACTTC. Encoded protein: CASSQEAGLDYEQYF.

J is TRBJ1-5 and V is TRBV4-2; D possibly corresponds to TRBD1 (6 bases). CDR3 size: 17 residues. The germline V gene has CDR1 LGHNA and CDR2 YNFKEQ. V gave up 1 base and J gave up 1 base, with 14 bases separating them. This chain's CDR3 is CASSQGGGGGSNQPQHF. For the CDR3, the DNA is TGTGCCAGCAGCCAAGGGGGGGGAGGGGGAAGCAATCAGCCCCAGCATTTT.

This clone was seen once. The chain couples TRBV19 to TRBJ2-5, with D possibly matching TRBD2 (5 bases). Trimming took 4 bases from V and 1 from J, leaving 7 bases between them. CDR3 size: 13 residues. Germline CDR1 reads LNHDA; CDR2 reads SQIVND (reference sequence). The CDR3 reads CASSKSGQETQYF. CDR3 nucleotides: TGTGCCAGTAGTAAAAGCGGCCAAGAGACCCAGTACTTC.

The CDR3 nucleotides are TGTGCCAGCTCTTCGGACAGCGGCAATCAGCCCCAGCATTTT. Protein sequence: CASSSDSGNQPQHF. This chain joins TRBV18 and TRBJ1-5; D might be TRBD1 (6 bases). CDR3 size: 14 residues. CDR1 is KGHSH and CDR2 is LQKENI in the germline V gene. V lost 6 bases and J lost 2, with 11 bases in between.

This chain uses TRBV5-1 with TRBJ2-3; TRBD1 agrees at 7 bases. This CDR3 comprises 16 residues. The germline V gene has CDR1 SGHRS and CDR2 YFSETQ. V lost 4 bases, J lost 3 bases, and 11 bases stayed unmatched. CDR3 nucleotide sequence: TGCGCCAGCAGCACCACCGGGACAGTGAAGACAGATACGCAGTATTTT. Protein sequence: CASSTTGTVKTDTQYF.

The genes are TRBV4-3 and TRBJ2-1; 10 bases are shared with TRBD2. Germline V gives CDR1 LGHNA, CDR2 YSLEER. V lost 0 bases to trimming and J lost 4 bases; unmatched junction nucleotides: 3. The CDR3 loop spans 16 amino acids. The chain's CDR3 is CASSQDGTSEYNEQFF. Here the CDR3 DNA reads TGCGCCAGCAGCCAAGATGGGACTAGCGAGTACAATGAGCAGTTCTTC.